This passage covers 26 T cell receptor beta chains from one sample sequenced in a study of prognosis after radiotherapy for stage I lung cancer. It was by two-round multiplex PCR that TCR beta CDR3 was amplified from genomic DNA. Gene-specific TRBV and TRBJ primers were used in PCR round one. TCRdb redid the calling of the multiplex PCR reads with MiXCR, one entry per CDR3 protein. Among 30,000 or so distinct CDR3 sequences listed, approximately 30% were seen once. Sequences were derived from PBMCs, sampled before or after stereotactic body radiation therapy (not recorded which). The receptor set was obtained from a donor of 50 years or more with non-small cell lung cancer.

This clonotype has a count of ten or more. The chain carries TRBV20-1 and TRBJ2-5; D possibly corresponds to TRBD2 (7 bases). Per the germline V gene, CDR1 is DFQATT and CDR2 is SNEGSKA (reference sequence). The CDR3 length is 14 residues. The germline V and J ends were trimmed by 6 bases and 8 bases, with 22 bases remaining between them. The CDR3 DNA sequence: TGCAGTGCCCCCCCGGGGGGCTACCAAGGAACCCAGTACTTC. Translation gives CSAPPGGYQGTQYF.

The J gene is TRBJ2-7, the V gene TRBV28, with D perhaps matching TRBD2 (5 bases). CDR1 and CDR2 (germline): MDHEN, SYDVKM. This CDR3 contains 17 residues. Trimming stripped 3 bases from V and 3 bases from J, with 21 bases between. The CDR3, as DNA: TGTGCCAGCAGTTTTAAACGAAGTATTGGGGAGTTCTACGAGCAGTACTTC. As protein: CASSFKRSIGEFYEQYF.

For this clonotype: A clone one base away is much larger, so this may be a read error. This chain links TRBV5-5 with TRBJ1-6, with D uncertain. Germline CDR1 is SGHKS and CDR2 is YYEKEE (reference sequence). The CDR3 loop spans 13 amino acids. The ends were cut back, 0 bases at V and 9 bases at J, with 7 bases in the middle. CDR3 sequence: CASSLEWVSPLHF. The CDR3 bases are TGTGCCAGCAGCTTGGAATGGGTTTCACCCCTCCACTTT.

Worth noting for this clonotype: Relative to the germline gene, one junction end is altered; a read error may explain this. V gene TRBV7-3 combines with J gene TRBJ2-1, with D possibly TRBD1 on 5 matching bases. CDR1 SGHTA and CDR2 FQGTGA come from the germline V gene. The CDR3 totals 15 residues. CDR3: CVSSLVQGSYNEQFF. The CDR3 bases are TGTGTCAGCAGCTTAGTGCAGGGATCCTACAATGAGCAGTTCTTC.

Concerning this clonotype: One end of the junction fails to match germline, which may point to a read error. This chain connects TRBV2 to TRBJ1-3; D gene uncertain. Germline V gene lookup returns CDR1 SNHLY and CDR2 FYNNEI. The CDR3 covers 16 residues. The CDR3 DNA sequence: TGTGCCAGCACCTCCCGGGGAGCCACCTCTGGAAACACCATGTATTTT. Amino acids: CASTSRGATSGNTMYF.

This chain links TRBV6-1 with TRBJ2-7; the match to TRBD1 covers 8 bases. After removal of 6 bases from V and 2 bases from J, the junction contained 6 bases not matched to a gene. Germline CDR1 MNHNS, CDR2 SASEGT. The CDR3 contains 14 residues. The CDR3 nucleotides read TGTGCCAGCAGAAGCCCGGGACAGGCCTACGAGCAGTACTTC. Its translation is CASRSPGQAYEQYF.

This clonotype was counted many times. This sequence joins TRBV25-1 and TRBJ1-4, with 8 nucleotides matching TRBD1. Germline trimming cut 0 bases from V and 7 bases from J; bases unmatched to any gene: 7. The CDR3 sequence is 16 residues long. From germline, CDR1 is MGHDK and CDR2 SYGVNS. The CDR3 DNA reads TGTGCCAGCAGTGAATATACGACAGGGGAGCGTGAAAAACTGTTTTTT. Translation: CASSEYTTGEREKLFF. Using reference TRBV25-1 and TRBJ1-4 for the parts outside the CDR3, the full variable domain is EADIYQTPRYLVIGTGKKITLECSQTMGHDKMYWYQQDPGMELHLIHYSYGVNSTEKGDLSSESTVSRIRTEHFPLTLESARPSHTSQYLCASSEYTTGEREKLFFGSGTQLSVL.

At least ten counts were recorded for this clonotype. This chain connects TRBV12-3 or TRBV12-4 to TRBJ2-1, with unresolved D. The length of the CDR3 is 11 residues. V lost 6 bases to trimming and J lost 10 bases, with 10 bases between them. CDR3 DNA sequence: TGTGCCAGCAGCCTGCTAGAGGAGCAGTTCTTC. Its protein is CASSLLEEQFF.

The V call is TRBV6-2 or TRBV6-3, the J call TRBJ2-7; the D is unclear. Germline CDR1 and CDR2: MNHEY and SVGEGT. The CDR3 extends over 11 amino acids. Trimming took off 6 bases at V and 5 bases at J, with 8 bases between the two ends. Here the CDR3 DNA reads TGTGCCAGCAGGTTAAAAAACGAGCAGTACTTC. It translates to CASRLKNEQYF.

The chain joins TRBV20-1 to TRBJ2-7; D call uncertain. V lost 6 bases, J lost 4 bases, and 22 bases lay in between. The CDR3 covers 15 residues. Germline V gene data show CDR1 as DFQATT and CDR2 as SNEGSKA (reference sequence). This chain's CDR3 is CSAEGYSGVLYEQYF. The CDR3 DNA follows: TGCAGTGCAGAAGGGTACAGTGGAGTGTTATACGAGCAGTACTTC.

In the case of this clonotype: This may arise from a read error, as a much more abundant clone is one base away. The CDR3, as DNA: TGCAGCGTCTATGTGGGACAGTTGGGTCACGGGGAGCTGTTTTTT. Amino acids: CSVYVGQLGHGELFF. V is TRBV29-1 and J is TRBJ2-2; TRBD1 agrees at 7 bases. Germline CDR1 SQVTM, CDR2 ANQGSEA. The trim removed 6 bases at V and 7 bases at J, leaving 14 bases unmatched. The CDR3 is 15 amino acids.

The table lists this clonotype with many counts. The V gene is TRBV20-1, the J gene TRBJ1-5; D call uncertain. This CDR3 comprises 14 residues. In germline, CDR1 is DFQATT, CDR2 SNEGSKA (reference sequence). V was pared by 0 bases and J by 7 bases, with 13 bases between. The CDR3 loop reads CSARDQFERQPQHF. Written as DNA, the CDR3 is TGCAGTGCTAGAGACCAGTTTGAGAGGCAGCCCCAGCATTTT.

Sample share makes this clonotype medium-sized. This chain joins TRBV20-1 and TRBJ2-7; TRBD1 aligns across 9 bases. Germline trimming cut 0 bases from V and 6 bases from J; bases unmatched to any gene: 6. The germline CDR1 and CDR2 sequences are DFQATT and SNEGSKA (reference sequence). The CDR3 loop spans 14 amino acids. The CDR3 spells CSARDGQGTTEQYF. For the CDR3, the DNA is TGCAGTGCTAGAGATGGACAGGGGACAACCGAGCAGTACTTC.

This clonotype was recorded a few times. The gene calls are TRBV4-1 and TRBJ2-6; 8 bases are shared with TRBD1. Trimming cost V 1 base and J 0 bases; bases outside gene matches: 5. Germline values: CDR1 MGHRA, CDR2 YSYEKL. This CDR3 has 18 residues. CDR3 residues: CASSQGGRGRSGANVLTF. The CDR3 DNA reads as TGCGCCAGCAGCCAAGGTGGCAGGGGGCGCTCTGGGGCCAACGTCCTGACTTTC.

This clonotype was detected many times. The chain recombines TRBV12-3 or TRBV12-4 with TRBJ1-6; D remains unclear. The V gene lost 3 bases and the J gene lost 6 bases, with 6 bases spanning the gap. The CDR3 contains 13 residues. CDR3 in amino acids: CASSFDTNSPLHF. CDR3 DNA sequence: TGTGCCAGCAGTTTCGACACTAATTCACCCCTCCACTTT.

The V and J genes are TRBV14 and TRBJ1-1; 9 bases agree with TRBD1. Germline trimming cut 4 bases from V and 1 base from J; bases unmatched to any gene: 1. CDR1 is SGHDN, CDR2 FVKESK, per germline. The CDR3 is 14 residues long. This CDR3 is CASSPQGANTEAFF. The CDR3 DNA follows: TGTGCCAGCAGCCCACAGGGGGCGAACACTGAAGCTTTCTTT.

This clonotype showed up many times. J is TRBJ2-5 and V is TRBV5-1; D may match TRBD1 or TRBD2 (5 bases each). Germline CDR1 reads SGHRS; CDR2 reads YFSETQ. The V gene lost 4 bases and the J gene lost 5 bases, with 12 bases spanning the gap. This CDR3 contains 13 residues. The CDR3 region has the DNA TGCGCCAGCAGCCCCCAGGGAGAGGAGACCCAGTACTTC. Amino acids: CASSPQGEETQYF.

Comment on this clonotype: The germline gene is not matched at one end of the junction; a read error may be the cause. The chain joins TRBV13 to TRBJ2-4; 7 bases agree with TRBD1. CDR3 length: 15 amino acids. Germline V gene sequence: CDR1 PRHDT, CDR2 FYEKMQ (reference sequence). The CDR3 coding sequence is TGTGCCAGCAGCTTGGTCGGGACAGCCGAAAACATTCAGTACTTC. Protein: CASSLVGTAENIQYF.

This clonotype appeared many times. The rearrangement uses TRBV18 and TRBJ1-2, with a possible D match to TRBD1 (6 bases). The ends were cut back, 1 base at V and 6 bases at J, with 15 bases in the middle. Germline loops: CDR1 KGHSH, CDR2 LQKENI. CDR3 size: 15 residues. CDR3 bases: TGTGCCAGCTCACCACTTGTGGGGGCAGCGAATGGCTACACCTTC. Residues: CASSPLVGAANGYTF.

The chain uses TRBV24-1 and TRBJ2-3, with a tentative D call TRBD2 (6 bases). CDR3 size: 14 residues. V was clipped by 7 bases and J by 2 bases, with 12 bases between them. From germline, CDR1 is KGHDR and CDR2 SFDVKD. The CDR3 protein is CATRSGGNTDTQYF. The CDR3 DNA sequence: TGTGCCACCAGATCGGGCGGGAACACAGATACGCAGTATTTT.

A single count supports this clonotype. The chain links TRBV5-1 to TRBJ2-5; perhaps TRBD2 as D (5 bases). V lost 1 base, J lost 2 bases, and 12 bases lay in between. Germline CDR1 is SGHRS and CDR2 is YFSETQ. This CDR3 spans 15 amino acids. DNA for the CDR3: TGCGCCAGCAGCTTGTATGCGGGCATGCAAGAGACCCAGTACTTC. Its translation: CASSLYAGMQETQYF.

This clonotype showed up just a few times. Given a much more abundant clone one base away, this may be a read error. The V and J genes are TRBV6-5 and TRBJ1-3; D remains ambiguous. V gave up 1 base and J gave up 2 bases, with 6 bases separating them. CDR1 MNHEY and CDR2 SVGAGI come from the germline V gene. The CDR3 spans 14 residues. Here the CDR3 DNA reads TGTGCCAGCAGTTACTACGGGACTGGAAACACCATATATTTT. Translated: CASSYYGTGNTIYF.

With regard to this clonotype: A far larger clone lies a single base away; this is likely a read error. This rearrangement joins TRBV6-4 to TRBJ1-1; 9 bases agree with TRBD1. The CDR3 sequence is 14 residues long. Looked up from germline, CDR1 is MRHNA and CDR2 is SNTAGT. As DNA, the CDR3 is TGTGCCACCACGCCGGGACAGGGCGCATACGAAGCTTCCTTT. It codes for CATTPGQGAYEASF.

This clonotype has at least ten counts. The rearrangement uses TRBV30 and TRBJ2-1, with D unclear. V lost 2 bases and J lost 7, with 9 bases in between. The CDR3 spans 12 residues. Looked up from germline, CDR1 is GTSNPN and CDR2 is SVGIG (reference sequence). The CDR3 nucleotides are TGTGCCTGGAGTCGCGCTCGGAATGAGCAGTTCTTC. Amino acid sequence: CAWSRARNEQFF.

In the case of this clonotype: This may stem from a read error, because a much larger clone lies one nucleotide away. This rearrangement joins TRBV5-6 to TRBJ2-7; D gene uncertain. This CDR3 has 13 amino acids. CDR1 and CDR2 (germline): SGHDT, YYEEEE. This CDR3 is CASSPGRTYEKYF. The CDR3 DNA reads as TGTGCCAGCAGCCCCGGTCGGACCTACGAGAAGTACTTC.

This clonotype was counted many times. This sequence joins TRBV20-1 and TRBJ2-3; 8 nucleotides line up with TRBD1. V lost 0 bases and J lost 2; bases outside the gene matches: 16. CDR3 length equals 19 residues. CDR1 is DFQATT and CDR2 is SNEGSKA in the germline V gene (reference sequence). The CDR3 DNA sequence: TGCAGTGCTAGAGACTCGGACAGGGAAAGGTGGGGACACACAGATACGCAGTATTTT. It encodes CSARDSDRERWGHTDTQYF.